These 20 T cell receptor beta chains originate from one sample sequenced in a study of T cells in Graves' hyperthyroidism and ophthalmopathy. RNA transcripts were the template for amplifying TCR beta CDR3 regions. Primed by the HTBI set, a first-round RT-PCR was run on the TCR CDR3. A single record per CDR3 protein comes from TCRdb applying MiXCR to the multiplex PCR reads. Of some 620,000 distinct CDR3 sequences in the sample, 15% to 20% are singletons; the top ten hold around 4%. Sample: blood. The receptors shown here come from a woman aged 25-40 years with Graves' hyperthyroidism.

Ten or more counts support this clonotype. This chain uses TRBV11-3 with TRBJ2-1; D gene uncertain. CDR3 length equals 13 residues. V lost 3 bases, J lost 3 bases, and 6 bases lay in between. Germline V CDR1 and CDR2: SGHNT, YENEEA. In DNA form, the CDR3 reads TGTGCCAGCAGCTTGGCCGTCTACAATGAGCAGTTCTTC. Protein sequence: CASSLAVYNEQFF. Filled out from reference TRBV11-3 and TRBJ2-1, the complete variable domain reads EAGVVQSPRYKIIEKKQPVAFWCNPISGHNTLYWYLQNLGQGPELLIRYENEEAVDDSQLPKDRFSAERLKGVDSTLKIQPAELGDSAVYLCASSLAVYNEQFFGPGTRLTVL.

This clonotype was seen repeatedly, ten times or more. The gene calls are TRBV3-1 and TRBJ2-1; D is uncertain. V was shortened by 6 bases and J by 4 bases, with 13 bases between the two germline ends. The CDR3 runs 14 residues. Germline assignment: CDR1 LGHDT and CDR2 YNNKEL (reference sequence). The CDR3 DNA reads as TGTGCCAGCAGTCCGATAACGGAATACAATGAGCAGTTCTTC. Its translation is CASSPITEYNEQFF.

This chain links TRBV7-9 with TRBJ2-7; 8 nucleotides line up with TRBD1. This CDR3 region has 15 residues. V dropped 2 bases and J dropped 4; count of bases not matched to a gene: 7. CDR1 and CDR2 (germline): SEHNR, FQNEAQ (reference sequence). The chain's CDR3 is CASSLLTGALYEQYF. For the CDR3, the DNA is TGTGCCAGCAGCTTACTGACAGGGGCCCTATACGAGCAGTACTTC.

A single count supports this clonotype. The rearrangement joins TRBV5-6 to TRBJ1-6, with 12 bases that match TRBD1. Germline assignment: CDR1 SGHDT and CDR2 YYEEEE. The CDR3 spans 17 residues. With V trimmed by 2 bases and J by 9 bases, 9 bases remained unmatched. For the CDR3, the DNA is TGTGCCAGCAGCTTCGGGACAGGGGGCGCGGGTACTTCACCCCTCCACTTT. The encoded protein is CASSFGTGGAGTSPLHF.

The chain employs TRBV14 and TRBJ2-2; tentative D call: TRBD1 (5 bases). Trimming shortened V by 0 bases and J by 0 bases, and 14 bases separated the two germline ends. This CDR3 contains 18 residues. The germline CDR1 and CDR2 sequences are SGHDN and FVKESK. In DNA, the CDR3 is TGTGCCAGCAGCCAAGATGGGGCGGCAGGGACGAACACCGGGGAGCTGTTTTTT. Its protein is CASSQDGAAGTNTGELFF.

The gene calls are TRBV12-3 or TRBV12-4 and TRBJ2-4; D is possibly TRBD1 (6 bases). Trimming pared 7 bases from V and 3 bases from J, leaving 16 bases between. The CDR3 is made up of 15 amino acids. The CDR3 spells CASTRAGDSKNIQYF. CDR3 nucleotides: TGTGCCAGCACCCGAGCAGGGGATAGCAAAAACATTCAGTACTTC.

This clonotype was observed a handful of times. J is TRBJ1-5 and V is TRBV5-6; D remains unclear. Trimming cost V 1 base and J 9 bases, with 17 bases left between them. Germline V CDR1 and CDR2: SGHDT, YYEEEE. The CDR3 length is 15 residues. CDR3 DNA: TGTGCCAGCAGCTTGAGGGCCGGACCTATTTTGCCCCAGCATTTT. Protein: CASSLRAGPILPQHF.

The rearrangement links TRBV6-9 to TRBJ2-2; D is unresolved. V was trimmed by 3 bases and J by 7 bases, leaving 6 bases between them. Germline CDR1 reads MNHGY; CDR2 reads SVAAGI. The CDR3 covers 12 residues. For the CDR3, the DNA is TGTGCCAGCAGTTACTCGAACGGGGAGCTGTTTTTT. This sequence encodes CASSYSNGELFF.

In this sample, this clonotype turned up many times. The CDR3 loop is CASSWRDSIYEQYF. The CDR3 coding sequence is TGTGCCAGCAGTTGGCGGGACAGCATCTACGAGCAGTACTTC. V usage is TRBV12-3 or TRBV12-4 and J usage is TRBJ2-7; TRBD1 is a possible D gene (7 bases). Between the trimmed V and J ends, which lost 4 bases and 3 bases, there was a span of 13 bases. The CDR3 sequence is 14 residues long.

This clonotype was seen many times. The chain is built from TRBV4-2 and TRBJ2-7, with TRBD1 matching over 8 bases. Trimming at V came to 0 bases and at J to 4 bases, leaving 8 bases not matched to a gene. CDR1 and CDR2 (germline): LGHNA, YNFKEQ. There are 16 residues in the CDR3. For the CDR3, the DNA is TGTGCCAGCAGCCAAGATAGTGGCGGACAGGGATACGAGCAGTACTTC. Translated, it gives CASSQDSGGQGYEQYF.

This clonotype showed up many times. The rearrangement joins TRBV6-1 to TRBJ2-5, with no clear D. The V and J ends lost 5 bases and 2 bases respectively, with 12 bases between them. The CDR3 totals 14 residues. Germline lookup yields CDR1 MNHNS and CDR2 SASEGT. The DNA for the CDR3 is TGTGCCAGCAGTTTTTCGGGTTCGCAAGAGACCCAGTACTTC. This codes for CASSFSGSQETQYF.

The V call is TRBV10-3, the J call TRBJ1-5; 7 bases line up with TRBD1. The germline V gene has CDR1 ENHRY and CDR2 SYGVKD. J gave up 1 base and V 2 bases, and 5 bases lay outside the gene matches. CDR3 length: 16 amino acids. The CDR3 coding sequence is TGTGCCATCAGTGAGATATGGGACAGCAGCAATCAGCCCCAGCATTTT. It translates to CAISEIWDSSNQPQHF.

This clonotype showed up just a few times. Germline is not matched at one junction end, which may reflect a read error. V is TRBV4-1 and J is TRBJ1-2, with 11 bases that match TRBD1. This CDR3 is built from 14 residues. Germline V CDR1 and CDR2: MGHRA, YSYEKL. This CDR3 reads CASSYGQGARGYTF. CDR3 nucleotide sequence: TGTGCCAGCAGCTACGGACAGGGGGCGCGTGGCTACACCTTC.

This clonotype was seen repeatedly, ten times or more. The J gene is TRBJ1-5, the V gene TRBV19; 8 bases are a match to TRBD1. The V and J ends lost 3 bases and 7 bases, in that order; junction bases with no gene match: 5. The CDR3 spans 14 residues. Per germline, CDR1 LNHDA and CDR2 SQIVND (reference sequence). CDR3 in DNA: TGTGCCAGTAGTATTGGGACAGGCTCCCAGCCCCAGCATTTT. Translating it yields CASSIGTGSQPQHF.

The rearrangement uses TRBV27 and TRBJ1-2; D uncertain. The CDR3 is made up of 16 amino acids. The V gene lost 6 bases and the J gene lost 1 base, with 18 bases spanning the gap. Germline V gives CDR1 MNHEY, CDR2 SMNVEV (reference sequence). The CDR3 coding sequence is TGTGCCAGCAGGGGGATCAAGGGCCAACTTAACTATGGCTACACCTTC. As protein: CASRGIKGQLNYGYTF.

The chain recombines TRBV7-6 with TRBJ1-2, with 8 bases aligning to TRBD1. Germline CDR1 and CDR2: SGHVS and FNYEAQ. Unmatched junction bases numbered 10, after V lost 5 bases and J lost 2 bases. This CDR3 has 16 residues. CDR3 sequence (DNA): TGTGCCAGCAGCCCCAGGGGGCGGAGGGGAAACTATGGCTACACCTTC. It yields the protein CASSPRGRRGNYGYTF.

This clonotype was observed many times. The chain is built from TRBV7-2 and TRBJ2-7, with D uncertain. From germline, CDR1 is SGHTA and CDR2 FQGNSA. Trimming removed 7 bases at V and 1 base at J, with 14 bases between. This CDR3 has 14 amino acids. Written as DNA, the CDR3 is TGTGCCAGCACCAAGTCCCCAGGATCCTACGAGCAGTACTTC. Its protein product is CASTKSPGSYEQYF.

This clonotype was seen at least ten times. This chain connects TRBV11-2 to TRBJ1-3, with D hard to call. The CDR3 totals 14 residues. Germline CDR1 SGHAT, CDR2 FQNNGV. V lost 4 bases to trimming and J lost 0 bases, with 7 bases between them. As DNA, the CDR3 is TGTGCCAGCAGCTGGGATCCCTCTGGAAACACCATATATTTT. This sequence encodes CASSWDPSGNTIYF.

This clonotype appeared many times. This sequence joins TRBV30 and TRBJ1-1; D is ambiguous. V lost 1 base and J lost 1, with 7 bases in between. The CDR3 loop spans 13 amino acids. Germline CDR1 is GTSNPN and CDR2 is SVGIG (reference sequence). For the CDR3, the DNA is TGTGCCTGGAGTGCAGGAGGGAACACTGAAGCTTTCTTT. Amino acids: CAWSAGGNTEAFF.

The chain employs TRBV7-9 and TRBJ2-1; 9 bases are shared with TRBD2. Looked up from germline, CDR1 is SEHNR and CDR2 is FQNEAQ (reference sequence). There are 16 residues in the CDR3. V trimming: 2 bases; J trimming: 6 bases; junction bases outside the gene matches: 8. As DNA, the CDR3 is TGTGCCAGCAGCTTAAAGTTTAGCGGGAGCGTCAATGAGCAGTTCTTC. Amino acids: CASSLKFSGSVNEQFF.